This TCR beta chain was recovered during a study of T cells in localized non-small cell lung cancer. Study-level results: Patients showing higher blood T cell density tended to see longer overall survival. Of the top 100 tumor clones, median approximately 60 were in adjacent lung, approximately 28 among its top 100. Sequencing involved a lone tumor region, leaving heterogeneity possible.

Sequencing was performed with immunoSEQ multiplex PCR; in TCRdb, only in-frame clones are kept and a portion is missing. The table shows fewer than 2,500 clones, with around a quarter occurring only once. Neighboring lung without atypia was obtained no less than 2 cm from the tumor margin. This clone counts as medium-sized. The antigen remains unidentified. The sequence was obtained from a female donor older than 55 with stage I lung adenocarcinoma. Specimen: normal lung tissue next to the tumor, collected before any cancer treatment.

The CDR3 DNA reads as TGTGCCAGCAGTTTGGTAGGGGGCAATGACTACACCTTC. The encoded protein is CASSLVGGNDYTF. This chain connects TRBV28 to TRBJ1-2; TRBD1 matches at 7 bases. The CDR3 has 13 residues. Looked up from germline, CDR1 is MDHEN and CDR2 is SYDVKM. V shed 3 bases and J 10 bases; nucleotides not matched to a gene: 8.